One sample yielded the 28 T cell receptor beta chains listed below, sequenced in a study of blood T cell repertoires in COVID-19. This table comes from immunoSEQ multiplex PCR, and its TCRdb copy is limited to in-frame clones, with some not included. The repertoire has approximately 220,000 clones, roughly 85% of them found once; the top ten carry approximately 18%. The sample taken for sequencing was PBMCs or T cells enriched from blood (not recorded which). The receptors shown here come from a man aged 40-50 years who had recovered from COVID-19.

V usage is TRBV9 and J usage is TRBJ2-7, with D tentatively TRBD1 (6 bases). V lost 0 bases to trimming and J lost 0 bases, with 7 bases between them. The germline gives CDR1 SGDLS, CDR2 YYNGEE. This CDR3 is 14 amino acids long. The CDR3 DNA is TGTGCCAGCAGCGTAGGGGACAACTCCTACGAGCAGTACTTC. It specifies CASSVGDNSYEQYF.

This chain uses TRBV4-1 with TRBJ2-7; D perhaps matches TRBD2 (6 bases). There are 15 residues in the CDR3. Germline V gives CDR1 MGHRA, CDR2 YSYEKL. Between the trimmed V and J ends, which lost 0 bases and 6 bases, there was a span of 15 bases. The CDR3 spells CASSQEGRKTGEQYF. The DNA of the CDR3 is TGCGCCAGCAGCCAAGAGGGGAGGAAGACGGGCGAGCAGTACTTC.

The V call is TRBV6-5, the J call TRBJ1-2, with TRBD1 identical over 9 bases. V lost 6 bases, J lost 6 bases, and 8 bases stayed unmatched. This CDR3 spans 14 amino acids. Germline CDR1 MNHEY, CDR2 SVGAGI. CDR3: CASRQDRGGNGYTF. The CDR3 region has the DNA TGTGCCAGCAGACAAGACAGGGGGGGAAATGGCTACACCTTC.

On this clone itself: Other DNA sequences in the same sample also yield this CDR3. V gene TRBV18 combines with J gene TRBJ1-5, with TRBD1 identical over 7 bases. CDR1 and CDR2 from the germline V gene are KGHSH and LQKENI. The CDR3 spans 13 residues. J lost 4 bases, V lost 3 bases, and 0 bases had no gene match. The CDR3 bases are TGTGCCAGCTCACCGGGACAGAATCAGCCCCAGCATTTT. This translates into CASSPGQNQPQHF. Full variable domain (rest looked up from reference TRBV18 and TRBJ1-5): NAGVMQNPRHLVRRRGQEARLRCSPMKGHSHVYWYRQLPEEGLKFMVYLQKENIIDESGMPKERFSAEFPKEGPSILRIQQVVRGDSAAYFCASSPGQNQPQHFGDGTRLSIL.

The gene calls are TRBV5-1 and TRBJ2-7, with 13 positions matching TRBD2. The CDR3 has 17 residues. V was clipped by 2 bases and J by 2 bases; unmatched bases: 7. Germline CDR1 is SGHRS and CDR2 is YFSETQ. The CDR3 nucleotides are TGCGCCAGCAGCTTATATTGGACTAGCGGGGGTACCTACGAGCAGTACTTC. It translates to CASSLYWTSGGTYEQYF.

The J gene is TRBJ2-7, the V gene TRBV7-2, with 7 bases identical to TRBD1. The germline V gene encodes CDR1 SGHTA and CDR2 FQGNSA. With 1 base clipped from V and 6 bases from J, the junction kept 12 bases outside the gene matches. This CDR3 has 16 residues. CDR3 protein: CASSLEFTGVGVEQYF. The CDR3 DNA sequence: TGTGCCAGCAGCTTAGAGTTTACAGGGGTAGGTGTCGAGCAGTACTTC.

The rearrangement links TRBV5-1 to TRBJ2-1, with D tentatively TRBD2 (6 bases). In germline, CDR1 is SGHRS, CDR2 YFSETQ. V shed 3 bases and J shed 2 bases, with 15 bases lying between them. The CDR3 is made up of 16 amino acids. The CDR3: CASSWGSGGTYNEQFF. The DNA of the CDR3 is TGCGCCAGCAGCTGGGGGAGCGGAGGGACCTACAATGAGCAGTTCTTC.

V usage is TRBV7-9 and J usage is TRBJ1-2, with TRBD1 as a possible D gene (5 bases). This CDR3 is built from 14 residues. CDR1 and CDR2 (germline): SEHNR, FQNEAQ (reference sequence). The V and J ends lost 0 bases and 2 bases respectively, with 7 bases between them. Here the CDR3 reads CASSLARQNYGYTF. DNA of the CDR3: TGTGCCAGCAGCTTAGCAAGACAGAACTATGGCTACACCTTC.

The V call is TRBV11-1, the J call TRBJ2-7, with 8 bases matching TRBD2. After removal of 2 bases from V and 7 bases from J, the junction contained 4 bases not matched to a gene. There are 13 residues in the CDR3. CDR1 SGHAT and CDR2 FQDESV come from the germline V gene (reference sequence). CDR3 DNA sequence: TGTGCCAGCAGCTTATGGAGCGGGAGTGAGCAGTACTTC. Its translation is CASSLWSGSEQYF.

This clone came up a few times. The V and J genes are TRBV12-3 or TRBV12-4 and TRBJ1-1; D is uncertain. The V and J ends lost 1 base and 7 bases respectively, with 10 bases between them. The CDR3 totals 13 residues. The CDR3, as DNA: TGTGCCAGCAGTTTAGGGAGGAAAGATGAAGCTTTCTTT. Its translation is CASSLGRKDEAFF.

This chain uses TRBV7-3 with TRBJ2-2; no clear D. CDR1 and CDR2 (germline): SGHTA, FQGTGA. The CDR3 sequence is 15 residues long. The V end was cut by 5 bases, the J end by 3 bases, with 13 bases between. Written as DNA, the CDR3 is TGTGCCAGCAGCCCTTTGGGCCGGCACACCGGGGAGCTGTTTTTT. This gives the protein CASSPLGRHTGELFF.

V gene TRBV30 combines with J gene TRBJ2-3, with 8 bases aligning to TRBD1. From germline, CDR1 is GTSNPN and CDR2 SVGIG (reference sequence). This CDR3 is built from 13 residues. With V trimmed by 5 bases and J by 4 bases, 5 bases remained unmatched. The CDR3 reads CAWQTGEADTQYF. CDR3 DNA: TGTGCCTGGCAGACAGGGGAGGCAGATACGCAGTATTTT. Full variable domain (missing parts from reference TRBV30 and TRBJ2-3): SQTIHQWPATLVQPVGSPLSLECTVEGTSNPNLYWYRQAAGRGLQLLFYSVGIGQISSEVPQNLSASRPQDRQFILSSKKLLLSDSGFYLCAWQTGEADTQYFGPGTRLTVL.

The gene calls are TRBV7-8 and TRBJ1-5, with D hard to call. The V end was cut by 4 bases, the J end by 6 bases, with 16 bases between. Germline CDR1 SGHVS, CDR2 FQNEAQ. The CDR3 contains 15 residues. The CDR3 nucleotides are TGTGCCAGCAGCTCCTGGAGGGAGCCATTTCAGCCCCAGCATTTT. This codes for CASSSWREPFQPQHF.

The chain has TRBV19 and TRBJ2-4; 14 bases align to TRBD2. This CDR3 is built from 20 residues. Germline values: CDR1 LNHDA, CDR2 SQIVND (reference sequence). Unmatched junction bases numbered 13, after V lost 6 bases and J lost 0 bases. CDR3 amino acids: CASSKGLAGERGLAKNIQYF. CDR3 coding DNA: TGTGCCAGTAGCAAGGGACTAGCGGGAGAACGGGGCTTAGCCAAAAACATTCAGTACTTC.

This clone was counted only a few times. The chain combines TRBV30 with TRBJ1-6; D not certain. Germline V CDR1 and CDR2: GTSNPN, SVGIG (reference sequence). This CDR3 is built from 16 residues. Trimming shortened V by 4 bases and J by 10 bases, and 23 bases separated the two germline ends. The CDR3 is CAWNNLRLRADSPLHF. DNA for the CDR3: TGTGCCTGGAATAACTTGCGCTTACGAGCGGACTCACCCCTCCACTTT. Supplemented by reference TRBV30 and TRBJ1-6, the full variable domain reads SQTIHQWPATLVQPVGSPLSLECTVEGTSNPNLYWYRQAAGRGLQLLFYSVGIGQISSEVPQNLSASRPQDRQFILSSKKLLLSDSGFYLCAWNNLRLRADSPLHFGNGTRLTVT.

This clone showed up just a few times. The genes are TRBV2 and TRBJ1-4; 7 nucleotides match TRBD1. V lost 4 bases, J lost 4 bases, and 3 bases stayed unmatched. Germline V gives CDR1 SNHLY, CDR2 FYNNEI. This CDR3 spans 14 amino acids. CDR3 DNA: TGTGCCAGCAGTGGACAGGGCTATAATGAAAAACTGTTTTTT. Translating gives CASSGQGYNEKLFF.

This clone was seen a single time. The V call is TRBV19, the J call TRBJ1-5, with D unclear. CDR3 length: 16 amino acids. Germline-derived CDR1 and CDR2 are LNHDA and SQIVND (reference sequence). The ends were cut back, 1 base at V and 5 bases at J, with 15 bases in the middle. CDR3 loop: CASSIGHPRVDQPQHF. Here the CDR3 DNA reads TGTGCCAGTAGTATAGGACACCCTCGAGTGGATCAGCCCCAGCATTTT.

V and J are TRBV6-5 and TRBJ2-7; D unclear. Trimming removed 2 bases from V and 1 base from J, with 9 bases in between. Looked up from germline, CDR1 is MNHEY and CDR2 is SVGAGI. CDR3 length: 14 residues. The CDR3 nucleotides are TGTGCCAGCAGTTACGGCAGAGGATCCTACGAGCAGTACTTC. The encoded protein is CASSYGRGSYEQYF.

CDR3 protein: CASGWDRNSNQPQHF. Written as DNA, the CDR3 is TGTGCTAGTGGATGGGACAGGAATAGCAATCAGCCCCAGCATTTT. This sequence joins TRBV12-5 and TRBJ1-5; 8 bases are a match to TRBD1. This CDR3 has 15 amino acids. The germline gives CDR1 LGHNT, CDR2 FRNRAP. Trimming took 6 bases from V and 0 from J; bases not matched to a gene: 4.

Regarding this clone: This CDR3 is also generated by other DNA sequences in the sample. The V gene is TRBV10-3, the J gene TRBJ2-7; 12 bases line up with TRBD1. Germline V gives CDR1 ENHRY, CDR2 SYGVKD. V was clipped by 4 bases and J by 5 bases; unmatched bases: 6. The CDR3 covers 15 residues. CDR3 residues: CAISGGQGARDEQYF. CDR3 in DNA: TGTGCCATCAGTGGGGGACAGGGGGCGCGGGACGAGCAGTACTTC.

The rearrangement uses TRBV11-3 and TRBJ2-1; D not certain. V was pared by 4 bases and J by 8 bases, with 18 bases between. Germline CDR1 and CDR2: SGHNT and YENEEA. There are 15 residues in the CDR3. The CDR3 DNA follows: TGTGCCAGCAGCTCAACTCCCATAAATAATGATGAGCAGTTCTTC. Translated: CASSSTPINNDEQFF.

CDR3 sequence (DNA): TGTGCCAGCAGCCAAGATTTGTGGCAGGTACTCGAGCAGTACTTC. This sequence encodes CASSQDLWQVLEQYF. The J gene is TRBJ2-7, the V gene TRBV4-2; no reliable D call. There are 15 residues in the CDR3. The V end lost 0 bases, the J end lost 6 bases, and 15 bases lay between the germline ends. CDR1 and CDR2 from the germline V gene are LGHNA and YNFKEQ.

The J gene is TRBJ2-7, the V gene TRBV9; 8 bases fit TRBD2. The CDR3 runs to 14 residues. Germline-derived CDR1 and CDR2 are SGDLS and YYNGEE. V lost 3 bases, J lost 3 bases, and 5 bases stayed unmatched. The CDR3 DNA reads TGTGCCAGCAGCGGGACTAGCCGTGGCTACGAGCAGTACTTC. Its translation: CASSGTSRGYEQYF.

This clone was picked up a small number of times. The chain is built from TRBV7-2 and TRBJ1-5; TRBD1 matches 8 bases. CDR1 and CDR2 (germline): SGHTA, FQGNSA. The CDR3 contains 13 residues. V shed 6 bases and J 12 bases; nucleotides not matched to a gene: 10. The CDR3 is CASSTTGVGHQHF. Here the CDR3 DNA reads TGTGCCAGCAGTACGACAGGGGTGGGGCACCAGCATTTT.

In nucleotides, the CDR3 is TGCGCCAGCAGTACAGGGGGCACTGAAGCTTTCTTT. Amino acid sequence: CASSTGGTEAFF. The chain uses TRBV4-3 and TRBJ1-1, with 8 bases identical to TRBD1. V lost 6 bases and J lost 4; bases outside the gene matches: 1. The CDR3 runs to 12 residues. Germline CDR1 and CDR2: LGHNA and YSLEER.

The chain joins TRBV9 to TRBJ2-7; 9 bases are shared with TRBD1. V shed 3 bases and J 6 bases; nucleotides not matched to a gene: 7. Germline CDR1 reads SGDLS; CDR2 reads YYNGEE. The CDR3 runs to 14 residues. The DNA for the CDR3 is TGTGCCAGCAGCGCCCGCGGGACAGGGTCCGAGCAGTACTTC. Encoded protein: CASSARGTGSEQYF.

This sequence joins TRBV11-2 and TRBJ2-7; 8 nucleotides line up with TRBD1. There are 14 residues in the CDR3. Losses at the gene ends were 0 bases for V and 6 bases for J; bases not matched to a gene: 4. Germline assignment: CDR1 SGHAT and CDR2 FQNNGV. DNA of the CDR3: TGTGCCAGCAGCTTAGACGGGACAGGAGGCGAGCAGTACTTC. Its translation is CASSLDGTGGEQYF.

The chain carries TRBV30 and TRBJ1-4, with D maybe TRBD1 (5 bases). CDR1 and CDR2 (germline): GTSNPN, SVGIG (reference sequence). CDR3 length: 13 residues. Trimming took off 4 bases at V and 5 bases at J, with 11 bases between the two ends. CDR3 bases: TGTGCCTGGAACAGGATTAAGAATGAAAAACTGTTTTTT. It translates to CAWNRIKNEKLFF.